These T cell receptor beta chains were read from a single sample in a study of spatial heterogeneity in lung cancer. TCRdb redid the calling of the 5' RACE reads with MiXCR, one entry per CDR3 protein. Of some 3,000 distinct CDR3 sequences in the sample, under 20% are singletons; the top ten hold around 13%. The sample in question was lung tumor tissue, obtained at surgery. The receptors derive from a male donor with early-stage non-small cell lung cancer. Both conserved end residues are part of each CDR3. The order of the fields is J gene, V gene, D gene, clone size, CDR3 protein, CDR3 DNA. The D gene is left open where the match is weak. Size values are once, few and many counts, or a class for expanded clones, and some rows have none.

TRBJ1-5 TRBV23-1 - medium-sized CASRGNQPQHF TGCGCCAGCAGGGGTAATCAGCCCCAGCATTTT
TRBJ2-1 TRBV20-1 - - CSAPSFGRDNEQFF TGCAGTGCTCCCTCATTCGGTAGGGACAATGAGCAGTTCTTC
TRBJ2-1 TRBV24-1 - medium-sized CATSDRLGVGTSSYNEQFF TGTGCCACCAGTGATCGCCTGGGGGTGGGGACAAGCTCCTACAATGAGCAGTTCTTC
TRBJ2-7 TRBV21-1 - few CASRGGAPYEQYF TGTGCCAGCAGGGGGGGTGCCCCATACGAGCAGTACTTC
TRBJ1-2 TRBV29-1 - medium-sized CIATGTSYGYTF TGCATCGCAACAGGGACGTCCTATGGCTACACCTTC
TRBJ2-7 TRBV5-1 - - CASSLDSLGIYEQYF TGCGCCAGCAGCTTGGACAGCCTCGGGATATACGAGCAGTACTTC
TRBJ2-1 TRBV7-2 - large CASKEDRDTYNEQFF TGTGCCAGCAAGGAGGACCGAGACACCTACAATGAGCAGTTCTTC
TRBJ2-7 TRBV29-1 - - CSVDRGSSYEQYF TGCAGCGTTGACCGGGGGAGCTCCTACGAGCAGTACTTC
TRBJ2-2 TRBV3-1 TRBD2 - CASSQAIGGRSTGELFF TGTGCCAGCAGCCAAGCTATCGGCGGGAGAAGCACCGGGGAGCTGTTTTTT
TRBJ2-1 TRBV20-1 TRBD2 many CSARDPGGSYNEQFF TGCAGTGCTAGAGACCCGGGAGGATCCTACAATGAGCAGTTCTTC
TRBJ2-3 TRBV6-2/TRBV6-3 - many CASSYEGRTDTQYF TGTGCCAGCAGTTATGAGGGGCGCACAGATACGCAGTATTTT
TRBJ1-6 TRBV3-1 - - CASSQTIQGLASSYNSPLHF TGTGCCAGCAGCCAGACAATACAGGGACTGGCGAGCTCCTATAATTCACCCCTCCACTTT
TRBJ2-3 TRBV25-1 TRBD2 many CASSDVGGRGTDTQYF TGTGCCAGCAGTGATGTAGGAGGGAGGGGCACAGATACGCAGTATTTT
TRBJ2-7 TRBV5-1 - - CASSAGPRGAYEQYF TGCGCCAGCAGCGCGGGCCCGCGGGGTGCCTACGAGCAGTACTTC
TRBJ2-2 TRBV20-1 TRBD1 many CSAREGQVNTGELFF TGCAGTGCTAGAGAGGGACAGGTGAACACCGGGGAGCTGTTTTTT
TRBJ2-6 TRBV5-1 - few CASSTGSSGANVLTF TGCGCCAGCAGCACAGGGAGCTCTGGGGCCAACGTCCTGACTTTC
TRBJ1-2 TRBV28 - medium-sized CASSFRAGDGYTF TGTGCCAGCAGTTTTAGGGCTGGGGATGGCTACACCTTC
TRBJ2-7 TRBV27 - medium-sized CASSLSLSLYEQYF TGTGCCAGCAGTTTATCGCTATCCCTATACGAGCAGTACTTC
TRBJ2-1 TRBV20-1 - - CSARLGSGSYNEQFF TGCAGTGCTAGATTAGGGAGTGGCTCCTACAATGAGCAGTTCTTC
TRBJ2-1 TRBV6-2/TRBV6-3 - medium-sized CASTGTRADEQFF TGTGCCAGCACCGGGACCCGCGCGGATGAGCAGTTCTTC
TRBJ1-5 TRBV20-1 - large CSASWDSNQPQHF TGCAGTGCTAGTTGGGATAGCAATCAGCCCCAGCATTTT
TRBJ2-7 TRBV28 TRBD1 - CASSAGTGLHEQYF TGTGCCAGCAGCGCCGGGACAGGGTTACACGAGCAGTACTTC
TRBJ2-2 TRBV5-1 - medium-sized CASSFGQTTGELFF TGCGCCAGCAGCTTCGGACAGACCACCGGGGAGCTGTTTTTT
TRBJ1-1 TRBV27 TRBD1 - CASSSGGTGNTEAFF TGTGCCAGCAGTTCAGGAGGGACAGGGAACACTGAAGCTTTCTTT
TRBJ2-7 TRBV24-1 - - CATIIRGEPYEQYF TGTGCCACCATCATTCGGGGAGAGCCCTACGAGCAGTACTTC
TRBJ1-6 TRBV10-3 - - CAISESMVVGSPLHF TGTGCCATCAGTGAGTCGATGGTGGTTGGGTCACCCCTCCACTTT
TRBJ1-2 TRBV12-3/TRBV12-4 - - CASSPRTNYGYTF TGTGCCAGCAGCCCCCGGACTAACTATGGCTACACCTTC
TRBJ2-7 TRBV29-1 - few CSVPDRSASYEQYF TGCAGCGTTCCTGACAGGTCCGCCTCCTACGAGCAGTACTTC
TRBJ2-1 TRBV7-2 TRBD2 medium-sized CANLLAGGVNEQFF TGTGCCAACCTACTAGCGGGAGGTGTAAATGAGCAGTTCTTC
TRBJ2-7 TRBV28 - medium-sized CASRPTGTGTPYEQYF TGTGCCAGCAGGCCAACAGGCACAGGAACGCCCTACGAGCAGTACTTC
TRBJ2-6 TRBV24-1 TRBD1 medium-sized CATRKPGQGALLISGANVLTF TGTGCCACCAGGAAACCGGGACAGGGCGCCCTGCTGATCTCTGGGGCCAACGTCCTGACTTTC
TRBJ2-3 TRBV20-1 - medium-sized CSANAPLRTDTQYF TGCAGTGCAAACGCGCCCCTCCGCACAGATACGCAGTATTTT
TRBJ2-7 TRBV7-2 - medium-sized CASSLVRSTYEQYF TGTGCCAGCAGCTTAGTGCGGAGTACCTACGAGCAGTACTTC
TRBJ1-1 TRBV20-1 - - CSAREGPQGSRTEAFF TGCAGTGCTAGAGAAGGGCCGCAGGGAAGCCGCACTGAAGCTTTCTTT
TRBJ1-4 TRBV6-1 - many CASAVEGFRWANEKLFF TGTGCCAGCGCGGTGGAGGGCTTTCGCTGGGCTAATGAAAAACTGTTTTTT
TRBJ1-2 TRBV12-5 TRBD1 medium-sized CASGLDTGATNYGYTF TGTGCTAGTGGTTTGGATACAGGGGCTACTAACTATGGCTACACCTTC
TRBJ2-1 TRBV29-1 - - CSVTRQYNEQFF TGCAGCGTCACACGACAGTACAATGAGCAGTTCTTC
TRBJ2-7 TRBV11-2 - medium-sized CASSSLTGPGRGRFGEQYF TGTGCCAGCAGCTCCTTGACAGGGCCTGGTCGGGGGAGATTCGGCGAGCAGTACTTC
TRBJ1-1 TRBV2 - medium-sized CASSETEHTEAFF TGTGCCAGCAGTGAGACAGAGCACACTGAAGCTTTCTTT
TRBJ2-7 TRBV27 TRBD1 - CASNGQDLPPYEQYF TGTGCCAGCAACGGACAGGACCTACCCCCTTACGAGCAGTACTTC
TRBJ2-2 TRBV4-3 TRBD1 medium-sized CASSQRTGTTGELFF TGCGCCAGCAGCCAACGGACAGGGACCACCGGGGAGCTGTTTTTT
TRBJ2-2 TRBV13 - - CASSPWGVNTGELFF TGTGCCAGCAGCCCATGGGGGGTTAACACCGGGGAGCTGTTTTTT
TRBJ2-6 TRBV24-1 - - CATSEHTGGGANVLTF TGTGCCACCAGTGAACATACAGGCGGTGGGGCCAACGTCCTGACTTTC
TRBJ2-3 TRBV24-1 - few CATSAAGTDTQYF TGTGCCACCAGTGCGGCAGGAACAGATACGCAGTATTTT
TRBJ2-3 TRBV29-1 - many CSEQGGVTDTQYF TGCAGCGAGCAAGGGGGTGTCACAGATACGCAGTATTTT
TRBJ2-3 TRBV25-1 TRBD1 medium-sized CASSGDRVDTQYF TGTGCCAGCAGTGGAGACAGGGTAGATACGCAGTATTTT
TRBJ2-7 TRBV20-1 TRBD2 - CSASKPGLAGGRLSYEQYF TGCAGTGCTAGTAAGCCGGGACTAGCGGGAGGGCGTCTGTCCTACGAGCAGTACTTC
TRBJ1-1 TRBV20-1 - - CSASSGRNTEAFF TGCAGTGCTTCATCGGGGAGAAACACTGAAGCTTTCTTT
TRBJ1-1 TRBV12-5 - medium-sized CASGLVAIQGTGTEAFF TGTGCTAGTGGTTTGGTAGCAATTCAGGGAACGGGCACTGAAGCTTTCTTT
TRBJ2-7 TRBV6-5 - medium-sized CASSIDITYEQYF TGTGCCAGCAGTATTGACATTACCTACGAGCAGTACTTC
TRBJ2-2 TRBV9 - medium-sized CASSVGASTGELFF TGTGCCAGCAGCGTAGGCGCGAGCACCGGGGAGCTGTTTTTT
TRBJ2-3 TRBV6-6 TRBD1 many CASSADRVADTQYF TGTGCCAGCAGTGCGGACAGGGTGGCCGATACGCAGTATTTT
TRBJ2-7 TRBV7-6 - many CASSEDFYEQYF TGTGCCAGCAGTGAGGACTTCTACGAGCAGTACTTC